The clone carrying this T cell receptor (beta chain) was seen repeatedly, ten times or more. This sample is part of a study of T cells in Graves' hyperthyroidism and ophthalmopathy. Ophthalmopathy patients all had a Clinical Activity Score of at least 3, a NOSPECS grade of at least 4 and disease under 3 months old. Patients with uncontrolled infections, other autoimmune diseases, pregnancy or lactation were excluded. The diagnoses drew upon clinical symptoms, serum thyroxine and TRAb, thyroid ultrasound and orbital computed tomography. RNA transcripts served as the template for amplifying TCR beta CDR3 regions. During a first-round RT-PCR of the TCR CDR3, the HTBI primer set was used. Using its own MiXCR run on the multiplex PCR reads, TCRdb lists one record per CDR3 protein. The data show about 380,000 distinct CDR3 sequences, around 15% seen once. This CDR3 region has 12 residues. Trimming shortened V by 5 bases and J by 2 bases, and 7 bases separated the two germline ends. Germline values: CDR1 SGHTA, CDR2 FQGNSA.

Sequencing was carried out using blood. The V call is TRBV7-2, the J call TRBJ2-7, with D hard to call. The source is a woman in her thirties with Graves' ophthalmopathy. In DNA form, the CDR3 reads TGTGCCAGCAGCACGGACCCCTACGAGCAGTACTTC. It yields the protein CASSTDPYEQYF.